This is a list of T cell receptor beta chains from one sample in a study of cytomegalovirus exposure and HLA in healthy donors. Libraries were prepared by immunoSEQ multiplex PCR; TCRdb keeps only in-frame clonotypes and omits some of them. Among tens of thousands of clones listed, more than 60% were seen once. Sequencing was carried out using PBMCs. All receptors come from a man aged 35 to 55 in good health and CMV-seronegative. The CDR3 runs from the conserved cysteine through the conserved F or W. The D gene is left open where the match is weak. Clone sizes are given selectively: once, few, many, or a class where the clone is expanded.

j_call cdr3_length clone_size v_call d_call cdr3_nt cdr3_aa
TRBJ1-5 16 few TRBV7-9 TRBD1 TGTGCCAGCAGCTTAGGGGCAGGGGGCCCGAATCAGCCCCAGCATTTT CASSLGAGGPNQPQHF
TRBJ1-1 14 . TRBV2 . TGTGCCAGCATCCAGGGGTACGCGAACACTGAAGCTTTCTTT CASIQGYANTEAFF
TRBJ2-7 15 . TRBV14 TRBD2 TGTGCCAGCAGCCCAGGCGGGGGACTTTCCTACGAGCAGTACTTC CASSPGGGLSYEQYF
TRBJ2-7 14 . TRBV19 . TGTGCCAGTAGTATGTGGGGCAGCACCTACGAGCAGTACTTC CASSMWGSTYEQYF
TRBJ2-2 14 . TRBV27 . TGTGCCAGCAGTTCTCTTGGCGGGGCCGGGGAGCTGTTTTTT CASSSLGGAGELFF
TRBJ2-1 14 few TRBV2 TRBD1 TGTGCCAGCAGTCCACAGACAGGGGCTATAGGGCAGTTCTTC CASSPQTGAIGQFF
TRBJ1-5 13 . TRBV27 . TGTGCCAGCAGTTCCACGGGGTTTCATCCCCAGCATTTT CASSSTGFHPQHF
TRBJ2-2 16 . TRBV5-1 . TGCGCCAGCAGCCAAAGACAGGGTGGGAGGACCGGGGAGCTGTTTTTT CASSQRQGGRTGELFF
TRBJ2-1 15 . TRBV28 . TGTGCCAGCAGCCTTAGAGGAGGGTTAATCAATGAGCAGTTCTTC CASSLRGGLINEQFF
TRBJ1-2 12 few TRBV29-1 . TGCAGCGTTGCGGAGGAGGGCTATGGCTACACCTTC CSVAEEGYGYTF
TRBJ1-3 15 . TRBV30 . TGTGCCTGGAGTGTACTCCGGGAAGGATCGAACACCATATATTTT CAWSVLREGSNTIYF
TRBJ2-7 16 . TRBV2 TRBD2 TGTGCCAGCAGTTCCGGGGTTAGCGGGCCCCCCGGCGAGCAGTACTTC CASSSGVSGPPGEQYF
TRBJ1-1 13 once TRBV7-3 TRBD1 TGTGCCAGCAGCTTAAGCGTGGGACAGGGCCAAATCTTT CASSLSVGQGQIF
TRBJ2-7 15 . TRBV6-5 TRBD1 TGTGCCAGCAGTTACTCGAACAGGGGTTCGAGAGAGCAGTACTTC CASSYSNRGSREQYF
TRBJ2-1 16 few TRBV11-3 TRBD2 TGTGCCAGCAGCCTCCGGGAGCGGGGGGGCATGGATGAGCAGTTCTTC CASSLRERGGMDEQFF
TRBJ1-4 12 . TRBV5-4 . TGTGCCAGCAGCTTCCTCGATGAAAAACTGTTTTTT CASSFLDEKLFF
TRBJ2-7 16 . TRBV30 TRBD1 TGTGCCTGGAGACCCCCTCCGGGACAGGGGGCGAAAACCCCGTACTTC CAWRPPPGQGAKTPYF